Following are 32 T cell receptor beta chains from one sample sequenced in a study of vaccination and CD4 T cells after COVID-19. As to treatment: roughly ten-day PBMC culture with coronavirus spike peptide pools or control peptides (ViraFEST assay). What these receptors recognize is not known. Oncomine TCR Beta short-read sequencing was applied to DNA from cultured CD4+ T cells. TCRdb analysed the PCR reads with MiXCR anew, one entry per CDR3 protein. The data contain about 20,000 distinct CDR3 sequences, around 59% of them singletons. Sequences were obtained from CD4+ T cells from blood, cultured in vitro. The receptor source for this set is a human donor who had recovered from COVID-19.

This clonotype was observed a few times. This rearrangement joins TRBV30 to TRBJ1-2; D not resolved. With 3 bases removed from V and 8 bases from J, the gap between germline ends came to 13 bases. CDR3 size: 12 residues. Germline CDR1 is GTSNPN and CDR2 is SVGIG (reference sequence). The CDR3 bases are TGTGCCTGGAGCCCCTCAATTTGGGGCTACACCTTC. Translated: CAWSPSIWGYTF.

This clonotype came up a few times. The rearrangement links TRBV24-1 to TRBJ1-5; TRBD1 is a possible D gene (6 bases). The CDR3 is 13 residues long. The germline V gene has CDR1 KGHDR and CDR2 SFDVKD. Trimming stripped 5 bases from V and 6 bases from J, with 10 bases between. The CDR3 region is CATSAIGGQPQHF. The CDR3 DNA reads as TGTGCCACCAGTGCGATAGGGGGTCAGCCCCAGCATTTT.

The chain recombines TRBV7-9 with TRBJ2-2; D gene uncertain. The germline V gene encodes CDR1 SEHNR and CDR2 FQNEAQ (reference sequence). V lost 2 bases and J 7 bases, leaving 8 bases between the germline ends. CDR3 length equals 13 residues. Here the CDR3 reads CASSLSSVGELFF. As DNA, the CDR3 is TGTGCCAGCAGCTTATCATCTGTCGGGGAGCTGTTTTTT.

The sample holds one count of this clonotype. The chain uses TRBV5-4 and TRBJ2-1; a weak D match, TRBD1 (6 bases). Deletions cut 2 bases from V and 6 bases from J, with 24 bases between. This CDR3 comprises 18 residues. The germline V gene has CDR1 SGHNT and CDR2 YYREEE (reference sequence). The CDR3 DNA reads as TGTGCCAGCAGCTTAATCTTGGGGGCGTCCTCGTCCCCCAATGAGCAGTTCTTC. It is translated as CASSLILGASSSPNEQFF.

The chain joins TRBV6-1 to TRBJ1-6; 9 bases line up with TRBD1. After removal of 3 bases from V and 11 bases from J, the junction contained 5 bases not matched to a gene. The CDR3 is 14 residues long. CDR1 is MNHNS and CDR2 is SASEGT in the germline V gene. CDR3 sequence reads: CASSDGDREAPLHF. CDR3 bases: TGTGCCAGCAGTGATGGGGACAGGGAGGCACCCCTCCACTTT.

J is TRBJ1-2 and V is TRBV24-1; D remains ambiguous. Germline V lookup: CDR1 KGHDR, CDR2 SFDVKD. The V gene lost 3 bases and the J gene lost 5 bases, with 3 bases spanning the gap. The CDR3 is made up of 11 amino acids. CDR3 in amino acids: CATSDGYGYTF. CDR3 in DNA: TGTGCCACCAGTGATGGGTATGGCTACACCTTC.

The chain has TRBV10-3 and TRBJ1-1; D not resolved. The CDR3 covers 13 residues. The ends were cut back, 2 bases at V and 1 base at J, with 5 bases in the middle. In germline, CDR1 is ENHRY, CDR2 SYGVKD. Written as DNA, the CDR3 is TGTGCCATCAGTGAGGCCCGGAACACTGAAGCTTTCTTT. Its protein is CAISEARNTEAFF.

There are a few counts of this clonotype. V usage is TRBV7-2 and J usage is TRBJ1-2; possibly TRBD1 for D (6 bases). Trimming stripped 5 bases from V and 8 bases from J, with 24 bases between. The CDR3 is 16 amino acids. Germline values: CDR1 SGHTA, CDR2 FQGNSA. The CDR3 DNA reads TGTGCCAGCAGCCCCACTTCGGGGGGGCAGGGCATAGGCTACACCTTC. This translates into CASSPTSGGQGIGYTF.

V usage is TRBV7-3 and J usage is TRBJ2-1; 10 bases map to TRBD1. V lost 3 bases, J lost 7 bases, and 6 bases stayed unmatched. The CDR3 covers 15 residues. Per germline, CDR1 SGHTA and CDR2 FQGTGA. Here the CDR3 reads CASSFTGTGANEQFF. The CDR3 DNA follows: TGTGCCAGCAGCTTTACCGGGACAGGGGCAAATGAGCAGTTCTTC.

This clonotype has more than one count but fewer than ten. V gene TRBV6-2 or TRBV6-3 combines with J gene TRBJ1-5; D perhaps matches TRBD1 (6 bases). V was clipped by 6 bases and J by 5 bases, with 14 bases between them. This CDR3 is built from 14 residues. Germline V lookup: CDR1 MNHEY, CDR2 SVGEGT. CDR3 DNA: TGTGCCAGCAGACCCTCAGGGGAAGATCAGCCCCAGCATTTT. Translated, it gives CASRPSGEDQPQHF.

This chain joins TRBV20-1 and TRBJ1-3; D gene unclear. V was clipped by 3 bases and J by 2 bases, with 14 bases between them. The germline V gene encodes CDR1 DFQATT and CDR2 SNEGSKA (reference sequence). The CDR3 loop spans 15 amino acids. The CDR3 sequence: CSASDDRKTGNTIYF. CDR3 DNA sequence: TGCAGTGCTAGTGATGATCGGAAAACTGGAAACACCATATATTTT.

The chain's CDR3 is CASRPTGAVGYTF. As DNA, the CDR3 is TGTGCCAGCAGGCCGACAGGGGCTGTTGGCTACACCTTC. The V gene is TRBV6-1, the J gene TRBJ1-2; 8 nucleotides agree with TRBD1. The CDR3 totals 13 residues. V shed 6 bases, J shed 7 bases, and the junction held 7 bases outside the gene matches. The germline gives CDR1 MNHNS, CDR2 SASEGT.

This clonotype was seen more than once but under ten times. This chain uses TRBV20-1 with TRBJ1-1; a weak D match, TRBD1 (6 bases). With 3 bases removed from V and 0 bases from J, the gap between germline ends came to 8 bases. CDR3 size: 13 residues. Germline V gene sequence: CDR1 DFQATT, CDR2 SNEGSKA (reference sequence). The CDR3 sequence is CSASRGMNTEAFF. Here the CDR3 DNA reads TGCAGTGCTAGTAGGGGGATGAACACTGAAGCTTTCTTT.

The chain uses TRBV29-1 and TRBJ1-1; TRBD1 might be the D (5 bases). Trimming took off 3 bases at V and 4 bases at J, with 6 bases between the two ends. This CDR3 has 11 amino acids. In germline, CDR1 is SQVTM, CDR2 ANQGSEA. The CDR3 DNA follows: TGCAGCGTTGACCAGGGCACTGAAGCTTTCTTT. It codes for CSVDQGTEAFF.

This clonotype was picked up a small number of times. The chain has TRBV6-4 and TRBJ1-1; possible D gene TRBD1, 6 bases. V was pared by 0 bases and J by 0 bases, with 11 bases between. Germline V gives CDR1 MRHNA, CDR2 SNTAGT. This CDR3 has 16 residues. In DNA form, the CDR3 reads TGTGCCAGCAGTGACTCGACAGGAGTTATGAACACTGAAGCTTTCTTT. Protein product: CASSDSTGVMNTEAFF.

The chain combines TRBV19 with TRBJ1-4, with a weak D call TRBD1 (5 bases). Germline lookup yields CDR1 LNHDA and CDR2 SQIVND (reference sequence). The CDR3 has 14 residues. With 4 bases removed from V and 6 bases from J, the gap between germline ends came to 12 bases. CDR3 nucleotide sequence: TGTGCCAGTAGTAGGGCCGGGGGTGATGAAAAACTGTTTTTT. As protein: CASSRAGGDEKLFF. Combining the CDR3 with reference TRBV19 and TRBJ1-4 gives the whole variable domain DGGITQSPKYLFRKEGQNVTLSCEQNLNHDAMYWYRQDPGQGLRLIYYSQIVNDFQKGDIAEGYSVSREKKESFPLTVTSAQKNPTAFYLCASSRAGGDEKLFFGSGTQLSVL.

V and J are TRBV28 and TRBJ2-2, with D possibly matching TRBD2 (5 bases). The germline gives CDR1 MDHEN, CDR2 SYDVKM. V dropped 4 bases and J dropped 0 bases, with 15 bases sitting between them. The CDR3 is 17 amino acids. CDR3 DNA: TGTGCCAGCAGTTCCCCCACTAGAGGGTCGAACACCGGGGAGCTGTTTTTT. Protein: CASSSPTRGSNTGELFF.

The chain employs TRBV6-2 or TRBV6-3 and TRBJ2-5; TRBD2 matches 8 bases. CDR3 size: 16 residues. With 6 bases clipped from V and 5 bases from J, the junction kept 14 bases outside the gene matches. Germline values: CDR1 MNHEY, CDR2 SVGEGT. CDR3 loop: CASRNPSGRLAETQYF. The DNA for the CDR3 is TGTGCCAGCAGGAACCCTAGCGGGCGGCTGGCGGAGACCCAGTACTTC.

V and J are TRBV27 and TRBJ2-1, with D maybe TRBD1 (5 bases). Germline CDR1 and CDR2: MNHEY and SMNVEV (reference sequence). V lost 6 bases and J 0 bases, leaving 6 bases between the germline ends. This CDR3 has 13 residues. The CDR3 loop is CASRDTSYNEQFF. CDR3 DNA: TGTGCCAGCAGGGACACCTCCTACAATGAGCAGTTCTTC.

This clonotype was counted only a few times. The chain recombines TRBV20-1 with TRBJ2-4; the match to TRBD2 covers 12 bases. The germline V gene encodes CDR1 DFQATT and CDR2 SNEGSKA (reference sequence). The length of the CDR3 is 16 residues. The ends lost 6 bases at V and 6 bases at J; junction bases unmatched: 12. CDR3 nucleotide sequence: TGCAGTGCCAGCGGACTAGCGGGATCGTCAACAAACATTCAGTACTTC. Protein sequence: CSASGLAGSSTNIQYF.

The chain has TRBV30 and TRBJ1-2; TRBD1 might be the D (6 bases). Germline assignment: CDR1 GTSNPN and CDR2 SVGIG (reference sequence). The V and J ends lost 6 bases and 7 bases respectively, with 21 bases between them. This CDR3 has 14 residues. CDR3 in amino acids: CACSTQGRGGGYTF. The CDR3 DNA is TGTGCCTGCTCGACACAGGGCCGGGGTGGTGGCTACACCTTC.

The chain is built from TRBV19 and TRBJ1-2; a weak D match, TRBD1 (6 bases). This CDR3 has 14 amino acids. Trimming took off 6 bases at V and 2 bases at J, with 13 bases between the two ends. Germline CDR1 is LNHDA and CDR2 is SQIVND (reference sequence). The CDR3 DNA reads TGTGCCAGTAGCCTAAGGGGGTTAAACTATGGCTACACCTTC. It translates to CASSLRGLNYGYTF.

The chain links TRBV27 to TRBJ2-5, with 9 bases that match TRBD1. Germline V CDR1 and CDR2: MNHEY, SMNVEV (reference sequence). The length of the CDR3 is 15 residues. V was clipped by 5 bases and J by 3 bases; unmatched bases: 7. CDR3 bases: TGTGCCAGCAGTCTTGGGACAGGGAAGGAAGAGACCCAGTACTTC. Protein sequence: CASSLGTGKEETQYF.

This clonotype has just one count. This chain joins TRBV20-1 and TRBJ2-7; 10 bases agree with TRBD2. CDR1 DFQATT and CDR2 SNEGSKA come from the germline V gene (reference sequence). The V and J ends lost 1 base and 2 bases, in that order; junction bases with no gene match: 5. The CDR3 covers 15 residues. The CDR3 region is CSARASGGDPYEQYF. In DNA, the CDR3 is TGCAGTGCTAGAGCCAGCGGGGGGGACCCCTACGAGCAGTACTTC.

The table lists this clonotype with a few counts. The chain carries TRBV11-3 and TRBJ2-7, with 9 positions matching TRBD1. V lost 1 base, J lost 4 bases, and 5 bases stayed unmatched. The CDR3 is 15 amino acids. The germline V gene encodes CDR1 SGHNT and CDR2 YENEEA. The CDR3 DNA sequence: TGTGCCAGCAGCTTAGCGTCGGACAGGGGATACGAGCAGTACTTC. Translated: CASSLASDRGYEQYF.

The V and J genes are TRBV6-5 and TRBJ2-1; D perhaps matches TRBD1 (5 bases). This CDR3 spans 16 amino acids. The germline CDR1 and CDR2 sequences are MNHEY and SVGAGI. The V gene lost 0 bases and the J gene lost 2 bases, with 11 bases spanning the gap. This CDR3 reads CASSYSNRGPYNEQFF. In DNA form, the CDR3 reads TGTGCCAGCAGTTACTCGAATAGGGGCCCCTACAATGAGCAGTTCTTC.

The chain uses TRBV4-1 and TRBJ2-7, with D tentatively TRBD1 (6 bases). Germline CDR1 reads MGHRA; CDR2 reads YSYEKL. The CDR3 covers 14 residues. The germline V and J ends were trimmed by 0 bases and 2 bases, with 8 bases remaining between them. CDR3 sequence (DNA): TGCGCCAGCAGCCAAGACCCAGGGGCCTACGAGCAGTACTTC. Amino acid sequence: CASSQDPGAYEQYF.

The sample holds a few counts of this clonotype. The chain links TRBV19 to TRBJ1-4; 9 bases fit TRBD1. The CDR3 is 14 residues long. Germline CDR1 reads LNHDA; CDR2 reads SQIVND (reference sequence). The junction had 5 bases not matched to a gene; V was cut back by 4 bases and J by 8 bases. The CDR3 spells CASSKGQGREKLFF. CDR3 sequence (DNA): TGTGCCAGTAGTAAGGGACAGGGCCGCGAAAAACTGTTTTTT.

The CDR3 loop reads CASSYQPGPSNTEAFF. CDR3 coding DNA: TGTGCCAGCAGTTACCAACCGGGACCCTCGAACACTGAAGCTTTCTTT. This rearrangement joins TRBV6-5 to TRBJ1-1; possible D gene TRBD1, 5 bases. Germline lookup yields CDR1 MNHEY and CDR2 SVGAGI. V gave up 2 bases and J gave up 1 base, with 14 bases separating them. There are 16 residues in the CDR3.

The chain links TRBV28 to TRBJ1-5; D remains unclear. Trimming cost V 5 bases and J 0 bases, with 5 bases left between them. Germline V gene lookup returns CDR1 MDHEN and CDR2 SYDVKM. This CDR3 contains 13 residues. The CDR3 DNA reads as TGTGCCAGCAGTGTTTATAGCAATCAGCCCCAGCATTTT. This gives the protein CASSVYSNQPQHF.

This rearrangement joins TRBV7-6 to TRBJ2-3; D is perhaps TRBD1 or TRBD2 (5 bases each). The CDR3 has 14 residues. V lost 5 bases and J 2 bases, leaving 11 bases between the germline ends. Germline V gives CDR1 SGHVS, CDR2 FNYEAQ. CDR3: CASSLGTFTDTQYF. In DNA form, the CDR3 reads TGTGCCAGCAGCCTCGGGACCTTCACAGATACGCAGTATTTT.

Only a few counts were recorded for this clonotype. The CDR3 DNA follows: TGTGCCAGCAGTGAAGCCCCCTTGAAACAGCCCCAGCATTTT. Translating it yields CASSEAPLKQPQHF. This chain links TRBV6-1 with TRBJ1-5; D is ambiguous. This CDR3 has 14 residues. Trimming stripped 0 bases from V and 7 bases from J, with 10 bases between. The germline V gene encodes CDR1 MNHNS and CDR2 SASEGT.